These T cell receptor beta chains were read from a single sample in a study of T cell clusters in autoimmune cytopenias. TCRdb reanalyzed the multiplex PCR reads and collapses them to one entry per CDR3 protein, without DNA. This table holds about 7,000 distinct CDR3 sequences. The same sample was also studied in work on T cell repertoires in aging, cancer and after chemotherapy.

Input material: peripheral blood. All receptors derive from a human donor in good health. Each CDR3 is given with its conserved first and last residue. Each record gives: clone size, CDR3 length, V gene, J gene, CDR3 protein. Not every row has a clone size; where given, it reads once, few, many or a size class.

size: -; length: 14; V: TRBV30; J: TRBJ1-6; CDR3: CAWSFGTGFSPLHF
size: -; length: 13; V: TRBV29-1; J: TRBJ2-3; CDR3: CSAGTGATDTQYF
size: -; length: 17; V: TRBV27; J: TRBJ1-6; CDR3: CASSLLPGQGAKSPLHF
size: medium-sized; length: 14; V: TRBV6-5; J: TRBJ2-6; CDR3: CASRTGDGANVLTF
size: -; length: 15; V: TRBV20-1; J: TRBJ1-2; CDR3: CSARGEHRGDYGYTF
size: medium-sized; length: 13; V: TRBV18; J: TRBJ2-5; CDR3: CASSPGYQETQYF
size: -; length: 12; V: TRBV6-1; J: TRBJ1-4; CDR3: CALGRGREKLFF
size: -; length: 15; V: TRBV10-3; J: TRBJ2-7; CDR3: CAIRETQTSMYEQYF
size: medium-sized; length: 14; V: TRBV11-1; J: TRBJ2-7; CDR3: CASSSSGGAHEQYF
size: -; length: 12; V: TRBV30; J: TRBJ1-4; CDR3: CAWSRGPEKLFF
size: -; length: 14; V: TRBV12-3/TRBV12-4; J: TRBJ1-6; CDR3: CASSRTGGSSPLHF
size: medium-sized; length: 15; V: TRBV19; J: TRBJ2-1; CDR3: CASSIGGGPYNEQFF
size: -; length: 16; V: TRBV7-2; J: TRBJ2-2; CDR3: CASSSRTGVGTGELFF
size: -; length: 14; V: TRBV5-6; J: TRBJ1-1; CDR3: CASSRRASYTEAFF
size: medium-sized; length: 14; V: TRBV6-5; J: TRBJ1-1; CDR3: CASRGQGTGHEAFF
size: -; length: 14; V: TRBV30; J: TRBJ2-1; CDR3: CAWSVKGGYNEQFF
size: -; length: 15; V: TRBV10-3; J: TRBJ1-2; CDR3: CAISESQGYNYGYTF
size: -; length: 17; V: TRBV19; J: TRBJ1-5; CDR3: CASSTLWGRIQNQPQHF
size: medium-sized; length: 22; V: TRBV19; J: TRBJ2-5; CDR3: CASSMAQRLAGGQGEIQETQYF
size: medium-sized; length: 15; V: TRBV18; J: TRBJ2-2; CDR3: CASSPKGSNTGELFF
size: medium-sized; length: 14; V: TRBV6-5; J: TRBJ2-3; CDR3: CASSAGPRTDTQYF
size: -; length: 15; V: TRBV6-1; J: TRBJ2-6; CDR3: CASSEGRAGANVLTF
size: medium-sized; length: 19; V: TRBV6-2/TRBV6-3; J: TRBJ2-3; CDR3: CASSYSRRDVTLGTDTQYF
size: -; length: 16; V: TRBV10-3; J: TRBJ2-1; CDR3: CAIRESPGLGVNEQFF
size: -; length: 15; V: TRBV6-2/TRBV6-3; J: TRBJ1-1; CDR3: CATGRDSGMNTEAFF
size: medium-sized; length: 16; V: TRBV13; J: TRBJ2-3; CDR3: CASSLRGGSSTDTQYF
size: medium-sized; length: 14; V: TRBV5-5; J: TRBJ2-3; CDR3: CASSLESQADTQYF
size: -; length: 13; V: TRBV11-1; J: TRBJ2-1; CDR3: CASSLDRNNEQFF
size: -; length: 11; V: TRBV12-3/TRBV12-4; J: TRBJ2-1; CDR3: CASSLRDSQLF
size: medium-sized; length: 11; V: TRBV6-1; J: TRBJ2-3; CDR3: CASSDAGMQYF
size: medium-sized; length: 13; V: TRBV5-5; J: TRBJ1-1; CDR3: CASSSGQVNEAFF
size: -; length: 15; V: TRBV5-1; J: TRBJ1-4; CDR3: CASSSIRRNNEKLFF
size: -; length: 14; V: TRBV18; J: TRBJ1-1; CDR3: CASSPGTANTEAFF
size: -; length: 15; V: TRBV27; J: TRBJ2-5; CDR3: CASSPRTTYQETQYF
size: medium-sized; length: 17; V: TRBV6-2/TRBV6-3; J: TRBJ2-5; CDR3: CASSWKMRRSGQETQYF
size: -; length: 15; V: TRBV7-9; J: TRBJ2-3; CDR3: CASSSSSGQGGTQYF
size: medium-sized; length: 13; V: TRBV29-1; J: TRBJ2-7; CDR3: CSVETESSYEQYF
size: -; length: 14; V: TRBV5-5; J: TRBJ1-2; CDR3: CASSRGTGMFGYTF
size: medium-sized; length: 14; V: TRBV30; J: TRBJ2-3; CDR3: CAWTWRDSTDTQYF
size: medium-sized; length: 17; V: TRBV27; J: TRBJ1-6; CDR3: CASSLEGTGSYNSPLHF